The T cell receptor beta chain described here comes from a study of shared clonotypes between healthy human individuals. Study as a whole: Per donor, three plates held CD4 naive cells, three held CD4 memory, two held CD8 naive and one held CD8 memory.

Donors were healthy HIV-negative adults without recent acute infections or vaccinations. A split of CD4+ cells into CD45RA+ naive and CD45RA-negative memory subsets was performed. Several immunoSEQ plates held equal portions of the genomic DNA taken from each subset. This table comes from immunoSEQ multiplex PCR, and its TCRdb copy is limited to in-frame clones, with some not included. The sample lists a few million clones, around 93% seen once, with approximately 0.39% in the top ten. V shed 4 bases and J 7 bases; nucleotides not matched to a gene: 4. The V gene's germline CDR1 is SGHDT and CDR2 YYEEEE. The CDR3 sequence is 13 residues long.

This TCR derives from a man younger than 30 in good health. Some clones in this sample may be carry-over from other donors' samples. The sequencing input was naive CD4+ T cells from PBMCs. Sample subset: CD45RA+ positively selected. The chain has TRBV5-6 and TRBJ2-5, with TRBD1 matching 10 bases. CDR3 sequence (DNA): TGTGCCAGCAGCACCGGGACAGGGGTGACCCAGTACTTC. This codes for CASSTGTGVTQYF.